The entry that follows covers one TCR beta chain sequence. The data belong to a study of technical replicates of blood from a handful of donors. The V gene lost 0 bases and the J gene lost 3 bases, with 6 bases spanning the gap. The CDR3 length is 13 residues. Per germline, CDR1 MNHEY and CDR2 SVGAGI. Profiled with immunoSEQ multiplex PCR; TCRdb holds only in-frame clones, not every one. This sample has under 95,000 clones; 94% occur once, and the top ten carry 0.25%. Sequencing was done on a sample of T cells isolated from PBMCs. The clonotype originates from a human donor in good health. The V gene is TRBV6-5, the J gene TRBJ2-7, with unresolved D. CDR3 DNA sequence: TGTGCCAGCAGTTACTCCAGTCTCTACGAGCAGTACTTC. This translates into CASSYSSLYEQYF.